The next 2 T cell receptor beta chains were all read from a single sample in a study of shared clonotypes between healthy human individuals. Data came from immunoSEQ multiplex PCR; TCRdb stores just in-frame clones and leaves some out. The sample contains about 700,000 clones, around 74% of which appear only once. The sequencing sample was made of memory CD4+ T cells sorted from blood. Subset defined: CD45RA-negative fraction. These receptors originate from a woman between 25 and 40 years old in good health.

The chain joins TRBV19 to TRBJ2-3, with 8 bases fitting TRBD2. Germline CDR1 LNHDA, CDR2 SQIVND (reference sequence). This CDR3 is 15 amino acids long. V lost 4 bases to trimming and J lost 4 bases; unmatched junction nucleotides: 7. This CDR3 reads CASSSASGSPDTQYF. CDR3 in DNA: TGTGCCAGTAGTAGCGCCAGCGGGAGTCCAGATACGCAGTATTTT.

This CDR3 reads CASSHAGTIQETQYF. CDR3 bases: TGTGCCAGCAGTCACGCCGGGACGATCCAAGAGACCCAGTACTTC. V gene TRBV28 combines with J gene TRBJ2-5; the D gene could be TRBD1 or TRBD2 (5 bases each). Germline assignment: CDR1 MDHEN and CDR2 SYDVKM. The CDR3 consists of 15 residues. V lost 5 bases and J 1 base, leaving 14 bases between the germline ends.